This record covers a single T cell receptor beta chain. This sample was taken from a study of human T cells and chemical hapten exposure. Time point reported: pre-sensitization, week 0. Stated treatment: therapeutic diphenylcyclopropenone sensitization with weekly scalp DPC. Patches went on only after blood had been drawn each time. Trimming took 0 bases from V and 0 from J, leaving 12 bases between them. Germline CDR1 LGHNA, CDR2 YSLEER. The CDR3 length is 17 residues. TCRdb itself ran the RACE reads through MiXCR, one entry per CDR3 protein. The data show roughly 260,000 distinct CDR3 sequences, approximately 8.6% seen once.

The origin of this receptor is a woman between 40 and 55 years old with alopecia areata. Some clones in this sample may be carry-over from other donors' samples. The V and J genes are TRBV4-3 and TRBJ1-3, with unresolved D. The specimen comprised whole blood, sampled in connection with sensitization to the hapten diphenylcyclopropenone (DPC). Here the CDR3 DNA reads TGCGCCAGCAGCCAAGACCTGATAGGGAGCTCTGGAAACACCATATATTTT. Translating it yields CASSQDLIGSSGNTIYF.